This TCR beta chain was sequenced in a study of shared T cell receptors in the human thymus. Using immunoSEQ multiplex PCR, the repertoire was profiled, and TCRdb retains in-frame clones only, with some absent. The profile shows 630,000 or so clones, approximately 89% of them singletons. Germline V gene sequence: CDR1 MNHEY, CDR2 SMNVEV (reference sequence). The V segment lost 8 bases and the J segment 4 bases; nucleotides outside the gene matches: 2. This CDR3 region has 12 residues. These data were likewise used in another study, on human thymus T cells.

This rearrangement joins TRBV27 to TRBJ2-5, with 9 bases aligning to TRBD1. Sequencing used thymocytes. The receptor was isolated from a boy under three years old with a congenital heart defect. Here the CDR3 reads CASRGQGETQYF. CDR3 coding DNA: TGTGCCAGCCGGGGACAGGGAGAGACCCAGTACTTC.